This T cell receptor beta chain was recovered during a study of metastatic and nonmetastatic thyroid tumors. Study information: Thyroid patients, malignant and benign, had repertoires compared across blood and tumor or nodule tissue. Regarding the study as a whole: Benign nodules were reported to have significantly lower TCR beta diversity than malignant thyroid tumors, in blood and tumor.

No patient had received any treatment before thyroid surgery. Original processing notes: Using the CDR3 differences seen across clinicopathological groups, the authors built a distant-metastasis classifier for papillary thyroid cancer, which was meant to discriminate distant-metastatic patients. TCRdb re-processed the PCR reads through MiXCR. The V and J calls and clone size are TCRdb's, not the authors'. The sample consists of about 20,000 clones, 24% of them appearing once. This clone has at least ten counts. The target antigen is unknown. The source material was tumor tissue. The clonotype was recovered from a female donor with papillary thyroid cancer or a benign thyroid nodule (not recorded which). Some clones in this sample may be carry-over from other donors' samples.

The CDR3 nucleotides are TGTGCCAGCAGCCTGGGACAGGGCCCCTACGAGCAGTACTTC. Its protein is CASSLGQGPYEQYF. The chain combines TRBV14 with TRBJ2-7; 9 bases agree with TRBD1. Trimming took 4 bases from V and 2 from J; bases not matched to a gene: 3. This CDR3 region has 14 residues. Germline CDR1 is SGHDN and CDR2 is FVKESK.